This TCR beta chain appears in the sequencing data of a study of patients and donors after allogeneic stem cell transplantation. TCRdb independently ran MiXCR on the RT-PCR reads; one entry per CDR3 protein. The data show roughly 880,000 distinct CDR3 sequences, with about 20% seen just once and 5.5% to 6.5% held by the top ten. Trimming took off 2 bases at V and 5 bases at J, with 10 bases between the two ends. Germline CDR1 and CDR2: SQVTM and ANQGSEA. This CDR3 has 12 residues. This sequence joins TRBV29-1 and TRBJ2-7; the D gene is possibly TRBD1 (6 bases). This receptor was obtained from a human donor who was either an allogeneic HSCT recipient or a stem cell or donor lymphocyte infusion donor (not recorded which). It is not recorded whose cells these are; they may come from a transplant donor. The material sequenced was blood, either unsorted or a sorted T cell fraction (not recorded which). The CDR3 here is CSVELGGNEQYF. The CDR3 DNA is TGCAGCGTTGAACTAGGGGGTAACGAGCAGTACTTC.